This entry lists 26 T cell receptor beta chains sequenced from one sample in a study of cytomegalovirus exposure and HLA in healthy donors. 13 Jbeta primers and 60 Vbeta primers were used for the PCR. Clones were read by immunoSEQ multiplex PCR, and TCRdb kept only the in-frame ones, dropping some. The table lists roughly 61,000 clones, around 90% of them singletons, with roughly 1.6% in the top ten. The material sequenced was PBMCs. The receptors were gathered from a man between 25 and 39 years old in good health and CMV-seropositive.

The genes are TRBV2 and TRBJ2-3; 8 bases are shared with TRBD1. The CDR3 consists of 17 residues. CDR1 and CDR2 (germline): SNHLY, FYNNEI. Trimming cost V 4 bases and J 5 bases; bases outside gene matches: 14. CDR3 DNA: TGTGCCAGCAGTGTGATTAGGGCAGGGGGCGCGGTAGATACGCAGTATTTT. Its translation: CASSVIRAGGAVDTQYF.

This clone was seen only once. The chain links TRBV9 to TRBJ2-1; 9 bases are a match to TRBD1. V was clipped by 4 bases and J by 2 bases; unmatched bases: 4. The CDR3 is 15 amino acids. In germline, CDR1 is SGDLS, CDR2 YYNGEE. The CDR3, as DNA: TGTGCCAGCAGCTCCCGACAGGGGGCCTACAATGAGCAGTTCTTC. Protein sequence: CASSSRQGAYNEQFF. The full variable domain, in which reference TRBV9 and TRBJ2-1 provide the parts outside the CDR3, is DSGVTQTPKHLITATGQRVTLRCSPRSGDLSVYWYQQSLDQGLQFLIQYYNGEERAKGNILERFSAQQFPDLHSELNLSSLELGDSALYFCASSSRQGAYNEQFFGPGTRLTVL.

The V gene is TRBV29-1, the J gene TRBJ2-2; perhaps TRBD2 as D (6 bases). The ends were cut back, 2 bases at V and 7 bases at J, with 11 bases in the middle. The germline V gene has CDR1 SQVTM and CDR2 ANQGSEA. The CDR3 totals 13 residues. The CDR3 bases are TGCAGCGTTGAAATCTCGCGGGACGGGGAGCTGTTTTTT. This translates into CSVEISRDGELFF.

The chain recombines TRBV30 with TRBJ1-5; D uncertain. The ends were cut back, 3 bases at V and 5 bases at J, with 11 bases in the middle. This CDR3 has 13 residues. Germline V gene sequence: CDR1 GTSNPN, CDR2 SVGIG (reference sequence). The CDR3 protein is CAWRETRDQPQHF. In nucleotides, the CDR3 is TGTGCCTGGAGAGAGACGAGGGATCAGCCCCAGCATTTT.

This sequence joins TRBV5-1 and TRBJ2-1; TRBD2 matches at 10 bases. With 0 bases clipped from V and 6 bases from J, the junction kept 3 bases outside the gene matches. The CDR3 runs 15 residues. The germline V gene has CDR1 SGHRS and CDR2 YFSETQ. CDR3 amino acids: CASSLGLAGVNEQFF. CDR3 nucleotide sequence: TGCGCCAGCAGCTTGGGGCTAGCGGGAGTCAATGAGCAGTTCTTC.

The chain employs TRBV29-1 and TRBJ2-7, with D perhaps matching TRBD1 (6 bases). The CDR3 extends over 14 amino acids. The V and J ends lost 6 bases and 2 bases respectively, with 17 bases between them. Germline V gives CDR1 SQVTM, CDR2 ANQGSEA. The chain's CDR3 is CSVLTRDIAYEQYF. The CDR3 DNA is TGCAGCGTCCTAACCCGGGACATCGCCTACGAGCAGTACTTC.

This chain uses TRBV7-9 with TRBJ2-6; TRBD1 is a possible D gene (6 bases). Germline V gene sequence: CDR1 SEHNR, CDR2 FQNEAQ (reference sequence). The CDR3 is 18 amino acids. Trimming took 3 bases from V and 0 from J, leaving 15 bases between them. CDR3 nucleotides: TGTGCCAGCAGCTTCGGACAGCCTCCCAGCTCTGGGGCCAACGTCCTGACTTTC. It is translated as CASSFGQPPSSGANVLTF. The full variable domain, completed using reference TRBV7-9 and TRBJ2-6, is DTGVSQNPRHKITKRGQNVTFRCDPISEHNRLYWYRQTLGQGPEFLTYFQNEAQLEKSRLLSDRFSAERPKGSFSTLEIQRTEQGDSAMYLCASSFGQPPSSGANVLTFGAGSRLTVL.

The rearrangement uses TRBV28 and TRBJ2-3, with D maybe TRBD2 (5 bases). CDR3 length equals 15 residues. The germline gives CDR1 MDHEN, CDR2 SYDVKM. V gave up 3 bases and J gave up 6 bases, with 16 bases separating them. CDR3: CASSFLGAPRDTQYF. The CDR3 DNA follows: TGTGCCAGCAGTTTTTTGGGAGCCCCTAGGGATACGCAGTATTTT.

This rearrangement joins TRBV19 to TRBJ2-7, with a tentative D call TRBD1 (5 bases). Looked up from germline, CDR1 is LNHDA and CDR2 is SQIVND (reference sequence). Trimming removed 6 bases from V and 0 bases from J, with 12 bases in between. CDR3 length: 14 amino acids. CDR3 sequence reads: CASRDSLASYEQYF. CDR3 DNA sequence: TGTGCCAGTAGAGACAGCCTTGCCTCCTACGAGCAGTACTTC.

The V gene is TRBV29-1, the J gene TRBJ1-4, with D hard to call. In germline, CDR1 is SQVTM, CDR2 ANQGSEA. This CDR3 region has 13 residues. The V end lost 4 bases, the J end lost 7 bases, and 13 bases lay between the germline ends. CDR3: CSVVGVGGEKLFF. CDR3 nucleotide sequence: TGCAGCGTTGTGGGTGTAGGCGGTGAAAAACTGTTTTTT.

Concerning this clone: This sample includes further DNA sequences coding for the same CDR3. The chain carries TRBV27 and TRBJ2-6, with D perhaps matching TRBD1 (6 bases). The CDR3 totals 19 residues. Germline V gives CDR1 MNHEY, CDR2 SMNVEV (reference sequence). Trimming stripped 5 bases from V and 0 bases from J, with 20 bases between. CDR3 in DNA: TGTGCCAGCAGTCGACAGCACCGGACAGATAACTCTGGGGCCAACGTCCTGACTTTC. Its translation: CASSRQHRTDNSGANVLTF.

The rearrangement links TRBV7-9 to TRBJ2-3; 12 bases map to TRBD2. Germline V gene sequence: CDR1 SEHNR, CDR2 FQNEAQ (reference sequence). The junction had 7 bases not matched to a gene; V was cut back by 5 bases and J by 7 bases. The CDR3 is made up of 15 amino acids. This CDR3 reads CASSTTSGRRYTQYF. In DNA form, the CDR3 reads TGTGCCAGCAGCACTACTAGCGGGAGGAGGTATACGCAGTATTTT.

The V gene is TRBV30, the J gene TRBJ2-1, with TRBD2 matching over 12 bases. Germline CDR1 GTSNPN, CDR2 SVGIG (reference sequence). This CDR3 region has 21 residues. The trim removed 1 base at V and 2 bases at J, leaving 18 bases unmatched. CDR3 DNA: TGTGCCTGGAGTGCCAGGGGTGGGCTAGCGGGAGGGCCCGTCCCCTACAATGAGCAGTTCTTC. It yields the protein CAWSARGGLAGGPVPYNEQFF. The entire variable domain, with the rest obtained from reference TRBV30 and TRBJ2-1, is as follows: SQTIHQWPATLVQPVGSPLSLECTVEGTSNPNLYWYRQAAGRGLQLLFYSVGIGQISSEVPQNLSASRPQDRQFILSSKKLLLSDSGFYLCAWSARGGLAGGPVPYNEQFFGPGTRLTVL.

The chain uses TRBV2 and TRBJ2-4; TRBD2 matches 11 bases. Germline CDR1 is SNHLY and CDR2 is FYNNEI. Trimming at V came to 7 bases and at J to 3 bases, leaving 2 bases not matched to a gene. This CDR3 comprises 14 residues. CDR3 sequence reads: CASIGLAGKNIQYF. In nucleotides, the CDR3 is TGTGCCAGCATTGGACTAGCGGGCAAAAACATTCAGTACTTC.

V is TRBV19 and J is TRBJ2-2; 9 positions match TRBD2. V gave up 6 bases and J gave up 1 base; unmatched junction bases: 3. There are 15 residues in the CDR3. Germline CDR1 LNHDA, CDR2 SQIVND (reference sequence). CDR3 region: CASRLAGVNTGELFF. CDR3 coding DNA: TGTGCCAGTAGATTAGCGGGAGTGAACACCGGGGAGCTGTTTTTT.

The chain uses TRBV5-4 and TRBJ2-3; D is uncertain. The germline V gene encodes CDR1 SGHNT and CDR2 YYREEE (reference sequence). The CDR3 covers 13 residues. V was pared by 2 bases and J by 2 bases, with 6 bases between. The CDR3 protein is CASSFLLTDTQYF. In nucleotides, the CDR3 is TGTGCCAGCAGCTTTCTTCTCACAGATACGCAGTATTTT.

This chain connects TRBV19 to TRBJ1-2; D remains unclear. CDR1 and CDR2 (germline): LNHDA, SQIVND (reference sequence). Deletions cut 0 bases from V and 2 bases from J, with 7 bases between. The CDR3 totals 14 residues. Written as DNA, the CDR3 is TGTGCCAGTAGTATAGATTTGGAGAACTATGGCTACACCTTC. Its translation is CASSIDLENYGYTF. The full variable domain, rest sourced from reference TRBV19 and TRBJ1-2, is DGGITQSPKYLFRKEGQNVTLSCEQNLNHDAMYWYRQDPGQGLRLIYYSQIVNDFQKGDIAEGYSVSREKKESFPLTVTSAQKNPTAFYLCASSIDLENYGYTFGSGTRLTVV.

The V and J genes are TRBV19 and TRBJ1-3, with D unclear. The germline V gene has CDR1 LNHDA and CDR2 SQIVND (reference sequence). Trimming shortened V by 0 bases and J by 1 base, and 10 bases separated the two germline ends. The CDR3 length is 16 residues. CDR3 in amino acids: CASSIDLSVSGNTIYF. CDR3 DNA sequence: TGTGCCAGTAGTATAGACCTCTCAGTTTCTGGAAACACCATATATTTT.

This chain connects TRBV7-8 to TRBJ2-3, with 9 bases identical to TRBD2. V dropped 4 bases and J dropped 5; count of bases not matched to a gene: 10. CDR3 length equals 16 residues. Germline loops: CDR1 SGHVS, CDR2 FQNEAQ. DNA of the CDR3: TGTGCCAGCAGCTCACTTCCGACTAGCGGAGGAGATACGCAGTATTTT. It yields the protein CASSSLPTSGGDTQYF.

The chain carries TRBV7-9 and TRBJ1-2; TRBD1 is a possible D gene (5 bases). The CDR3 consists of 14 residues. Germline loops: CDR1 SEHNR, CDR2 FQNEAQ (reference sequence). Trimming pared 7 bases from V and 8 bases from J, leaving 20 bases between. CDR3 nucleotide sequence: TGTGCCAGCAAGCCAGCAGGGTGGGAGGAAGGCTACACCTTC. Protein: CASKPAGWEEGYTF.

CDR3 protein: CASSTYRGGRKDTEAFF. The CDR3 DNA is TGTGCCAGTAGTACCTACAGGGGGGGAAGAAAGGACACTGAAGCTTTCTTT. V is TRBV19 and J is TRBJ1-1; 8 bases map to TRBD1. This CDR3 is built from 17 residues. Germline V gene data show CDR1 as LNHDA and CDR2 as SQIVND (reference sequence). V was pared by 4 bases and J by 3 bases, with 13 bases of the junction left unmatched. The full variable domain, its missing parts supplied by reference TRBV19 and TRBJ1-1, is DGGITQSPKYLFRKEGQNVTLSCEQNLNHDAMYWYRQDPGQGLRLIYYSQIVNDFQKGDIAEGYSVSREKKESFPLTVTSAQKNPTAFYLCASSTYRGGRKDTEAFFGQGTRLTVV.

The chain is built from TRBV19 and TRBJ2-6; tentatively, D is TRBD1 (6 bases). The germline V gene encodes CDR1 LNHDA and CDR2 SQIVND (reference sequence). The CDR3 contains 14 residues. The V and J ends lost 4 bases and 2 bases respectively, with 6 bases between them. In DNA form, the CDR3 reads TGTGCCAGTAGTACAGGGGCTGGGGCCAACGTCCTGACTTTC. It specifies CASSTGAGANVLTF.

This clone showed up just once. The chain employs TRBV12-5 and TRBJ2-5; perhaps TRBD2 as D (6 bases). The assigned J gene may be wrong: the sequence end matches TRBJ2-7 better. From germline, CDR1 is LGHNT and CDR2 FRNRAP. This CDR3 region has 17 residues. CDR3 loop: CASGLVPWGEASYEQYF. The CDR3 bases are TGTGCTAGTGGTTTGGTTCCTTGGGGGGAGGCTTCCTACGAGCAGTACTTC.

This chain's CDR3 is CASGSSQGEVEKLFF. The CDR3 DNA follows: TGTGCCAGCGGCAGCTCCCAGGGGGAGGTTGAAAAACTGTTTTTT. This chain links TRBV25-1 with TRBJ1-4; 7 bases are shared with TRBD1. With V trimmed by 8 bases and J by 7 bases, 13 bases remained unmatched. This CDR3 spans 15 amino acids. Looked up from germline, CDR1 is MGHDK and CDR2 is SYGVNS.

The chain carries TRBV7-9 and TRBJ2-7; 8 nucleotides agree with TRBD1. Trimming cost V 3 bases and J 5 bases; bases outside gene matches: 3. Germline V gene sequence: CDR1 SEHNR, CDR2 FQNEAQ (reference sequence). The CDR3 is 13 amino acids. The CDR3 loop reads CASSLDRADEQYF. Written as DNA, the CDR3 is TGTGCCAGCAGCTTGGACAGGGCGGACGAGCAGTACTTC.

The chain combines TRBV5-4 with TRBJ2-7, with 8 nucleotides matching TRBD1. In germline, CDR1 is SGHNT, CDR2 YYREEE (reference sequence). The CDR3 runs 13 residues. The J segment lost 5 bases and the V segment lost 4 bases, leaving 5 bases of the junction unmatched. The CDR3 DNA reads TGTGCCAGCAGCCGACAGGGGTCAAACGAGCAGTACTTC. It is translated as CASSRQGSNEQYF.